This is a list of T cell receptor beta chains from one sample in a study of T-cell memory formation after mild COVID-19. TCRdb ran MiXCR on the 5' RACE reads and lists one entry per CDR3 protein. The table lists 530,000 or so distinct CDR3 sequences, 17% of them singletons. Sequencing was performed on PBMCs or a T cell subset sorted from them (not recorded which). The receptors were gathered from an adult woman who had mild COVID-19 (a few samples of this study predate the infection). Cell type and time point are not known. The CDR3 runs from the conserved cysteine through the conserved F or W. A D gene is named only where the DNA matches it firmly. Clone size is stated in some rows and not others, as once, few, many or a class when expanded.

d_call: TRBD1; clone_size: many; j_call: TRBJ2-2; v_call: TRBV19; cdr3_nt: TGTGCCAGTCGAAAGGACAGGGTAAACACCGGGGAGCTGTTTTTT; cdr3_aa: CASRKDRVNTGELFF
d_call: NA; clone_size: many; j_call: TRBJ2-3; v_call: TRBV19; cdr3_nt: TGTGCCAGTAGTATGTTACAGTCCCAGGTGGATACGCAGTATTTT; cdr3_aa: CASSMLQSQVDTQYF
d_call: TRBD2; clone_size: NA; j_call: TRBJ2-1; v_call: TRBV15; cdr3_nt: TGTGCCACCAGCAGAGACGAGCTAGCGGGAGATATCTACAATGAGCAGTTCTTC; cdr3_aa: CATSRDELAGDIYNEQFF
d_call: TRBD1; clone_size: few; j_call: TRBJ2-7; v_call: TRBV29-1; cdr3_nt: TGCAGCGTTCTTGGGGGACAGGCCTCCTACGAGCAGTACTTC; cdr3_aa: CSVLGGQASYEQYF
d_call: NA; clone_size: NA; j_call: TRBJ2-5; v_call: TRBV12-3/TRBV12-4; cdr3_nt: TGTGCCAGCAGTTTCGGGGGCAGGGTCCAAGAGACCCAGTACTTC; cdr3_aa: CASSFGGRVQETQYF
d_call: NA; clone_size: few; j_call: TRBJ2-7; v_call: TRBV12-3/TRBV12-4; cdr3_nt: TGTGCCAGCAGCAAACTCCGGGCCGGGCAGTACTTC; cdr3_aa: CASSKLRAGQYF
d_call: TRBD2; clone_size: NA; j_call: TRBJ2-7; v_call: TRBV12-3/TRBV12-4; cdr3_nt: TGTGCCAGCAGTTTCCCCCCAGTGGGGAGGGTCGAGCAGTACTTC; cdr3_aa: CASSFPPVGRVEQYF
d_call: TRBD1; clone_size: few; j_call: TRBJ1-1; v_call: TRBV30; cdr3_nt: TGTGCCTGGAGTGTACCGACAGGGCCCGGGACTTTCTTT; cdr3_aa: CAWSVPTGPGTFF
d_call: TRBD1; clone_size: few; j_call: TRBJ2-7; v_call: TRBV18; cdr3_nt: TGTGCCAGCTCACCTCGGACAGGGATGATGTACGAGCAGTACTTC; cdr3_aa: CASSPRTGMMYEQYF
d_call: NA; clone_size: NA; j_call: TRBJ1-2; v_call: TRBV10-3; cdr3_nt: TGTGCCATCAGTGACAGGGTGGACGGCTACACCTTC; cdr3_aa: CAISDRVDGYTF
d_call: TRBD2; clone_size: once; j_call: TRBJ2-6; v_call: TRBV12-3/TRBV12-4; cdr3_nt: TGTGCCAGCAGGATTAGCGGGAGAGGGGGCTCTGGGGCCAACGTCCTGACTTTC; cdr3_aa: CASRISGRGGSGANVLTF
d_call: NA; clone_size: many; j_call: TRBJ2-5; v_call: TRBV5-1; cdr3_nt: TGCGCCAGCAGCTTTTCCCAAGAGACCCAGTACTTC; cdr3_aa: CASSFSQETQYF
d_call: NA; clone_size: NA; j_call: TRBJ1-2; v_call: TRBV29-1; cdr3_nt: TGCAGCCCCGGGGTGGCCCTCGAGGGAGGCTACACCTTC; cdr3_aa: CSPGVALEGGYTF
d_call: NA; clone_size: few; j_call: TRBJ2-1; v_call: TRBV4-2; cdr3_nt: TGTGCCAGCAGCCAAGGGCCTGAGCAGTTCTTC; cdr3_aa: CASSQGPEQFF
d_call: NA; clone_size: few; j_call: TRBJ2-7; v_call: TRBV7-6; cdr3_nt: TGTGCCAGCAGCCCCTCGGTTCGGGCGGTCTTCTCCTACGAGCAGTACTTC; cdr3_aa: CASSPSVRAVFSYEQYF
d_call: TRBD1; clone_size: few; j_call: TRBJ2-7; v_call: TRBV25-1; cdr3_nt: TGTGCCAGCAGTGAGTTGGGACAGGGTGGCGAGCAGTACTTC; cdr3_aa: CASSELGQGGEQYF
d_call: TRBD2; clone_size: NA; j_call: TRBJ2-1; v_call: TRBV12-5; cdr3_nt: TGTGCTAGTGAAGGTAGCGGGAGGTCCTACAATGAGCAGTTCTTC; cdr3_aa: CASEGSGRSYNEQFF
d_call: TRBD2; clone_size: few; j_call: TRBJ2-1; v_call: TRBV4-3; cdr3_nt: TGCGCCAGCAGCCAAGACCCCTCCGGGACTAGCGGTTACAATGAGCAGTTCTTC; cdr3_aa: CASSQDPSGTSGYNEQFF
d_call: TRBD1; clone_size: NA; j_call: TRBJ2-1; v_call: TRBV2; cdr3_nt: TGTGCCAGCAATCCGGGACAGGGGAGTGGTGGCTCCTACAATGAGCAGTTCTTC; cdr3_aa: CASNPGQGSGGSYNEQFF
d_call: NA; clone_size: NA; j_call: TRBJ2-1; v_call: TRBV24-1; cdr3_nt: TGTGCCACCAGTGATTTTGGGGCTCGGAATGAGCAGTTCTTC; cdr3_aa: CATSDFGARNEQFF
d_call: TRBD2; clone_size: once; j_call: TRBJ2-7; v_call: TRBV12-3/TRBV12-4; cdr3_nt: TGTGCCAGCCGACCCTCGGGACTAGCGGGAGTCGAGCAGTACTTC; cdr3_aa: CASRPSGLAGVEQYF
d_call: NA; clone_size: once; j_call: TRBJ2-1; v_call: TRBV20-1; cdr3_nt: TGCAGTTTGGACTTGATCTCCTACAATGAGCAGTTCTTC; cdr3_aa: CSLDLISYNEQFF
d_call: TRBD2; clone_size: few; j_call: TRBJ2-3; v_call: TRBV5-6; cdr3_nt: TGTGCCAGCAGCGGCGTCCCGGGAGGGATAGATACGCAGTATTTT; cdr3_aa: CASSGVPGGIDTQYF
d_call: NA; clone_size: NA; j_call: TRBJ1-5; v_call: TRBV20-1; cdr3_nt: TGCAGTGCTAGAGACCTCAATCAGCCCCAGCATTTT; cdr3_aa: CSARDLNQPQHF